The 3 T cell receptor beta chains reported below all come from one sample, sequenced in a study of blood T cell repertoires in COVID-19. Repertoires were generated with immunoSEQ multiplex PCR, while TCRdb's copy carries only in-frame clones and drops some. The profile covers 300,000 to 400,000 clones, with approximately 90% appearing a single time and 1.2% taken by the ten largest. Sequences were obtained from PBMCs or T cells enriched from blood (not recorded which). Source of these receptors: a woman aged 18 to 35 who had recovered from COVID-19.

J is TRBJ2-7 and V is TRBV6-1, with D maybe TRBD2 (7 bases). V dropped 2 bases and J dropped 3 bases, with 14 bases sitting between them. This CDR3 region has 15 residues. The germline CDR1 and CDR2 sequences are MNHNS and SASEGT. Here the CDR3 reads CASSEFGGPYYEQYF. DNA for the CDR3: TGTGCCAGCAGTGAATTCGGGGGGCCGTACTACGAGCAGTACTTC.

This rearrangement joins TRBV9 to TRBJ2-1; D ambiguous. V lost 4 bases and J 0 bases, leaving 14 bases between the germline ends. The germline gives CDR1 SGDLS, CDR2 YYNGEE. The CDR3 is 16 residues long. CDR3 residues: CASSPPGGISYNEQFF. CDR3 in DNA: TGTGCCAGCAGCCCCCCTGGCGGTATCTCCTACAATGAGCAGTTCTTC.

The gene calls are TRBV7-8 and TRBJ1-1; possible D gene TRBD1, 5 bases. CDR3 length: 17 residues. The ends were cut back, 3 bases at V and 3 bases at J, with 20 bases in the middle. Germline V gene sequence: CDR1 SGHVS, CDR2 FQNEAQ. Here the CDR3 reads CASSFRNPGLQDTEAFF. CDR3 nucleotides: TGTGCCAGCAGCTTCCGAAACCCGGGACTTCAAGACACTGAAGCTTTCTTT.